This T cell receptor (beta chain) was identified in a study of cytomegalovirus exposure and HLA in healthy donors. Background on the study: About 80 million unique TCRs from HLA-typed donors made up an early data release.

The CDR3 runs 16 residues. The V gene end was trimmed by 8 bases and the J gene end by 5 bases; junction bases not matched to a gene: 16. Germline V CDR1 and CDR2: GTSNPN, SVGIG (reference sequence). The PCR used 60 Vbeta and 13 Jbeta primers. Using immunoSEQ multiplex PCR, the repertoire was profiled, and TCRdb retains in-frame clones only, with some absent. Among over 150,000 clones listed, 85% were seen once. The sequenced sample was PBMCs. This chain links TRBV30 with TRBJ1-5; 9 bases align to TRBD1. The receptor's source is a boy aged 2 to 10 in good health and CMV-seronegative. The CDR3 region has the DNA TGTGCCATGGACTATCACGGACAGGGGAGTGATCAGCCCCAGCATTTT. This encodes CAMDYHGQGSDQPQHF.